This T cell receptor (beta chain) was captured in a study of beta chain features in type 1 diabetes. Every isolated RNA sample was fully reverse transcribed, so sequencing captured expressed TCRB transcripts. Clones were sequenced by immunoSEQ multiplex PCR, and TCRdb holds only the in-frame ones, with some missing. Here the sample spans about 360,000 clones, roughly 13% being singletons. CDR1 SQVTM and CDR2 ANQGSEA come from the germline V gene. There are 13 residues in the CDR3. The V end lost 6 bases, the J end lost 0 bases, and 9 bases lay between the germline ends. Cell sorting via CD45RO/CCR7/CD25/CD127/CD95/CD27 was performed to obtain CD4+ naive, central memory, regulatory and stem cell-like memory cells. Populations obtained by sorting all exceeded 95% purity.

The V call is TRBV29-1, the J call TRBJ1-3; D remains unclear. Source material: naive CD4+ T cells from blood. The sequence was obtained from a man younger than 35 in good health. The CDR3 nucleotides are TGCAGCGTCGGTGGGAGCTCTGGAAACACCATATATTTT. Protein sequence: CSVGGSSGNTIYF.